This T cell receptor beta chain was sequenced in a study of beta chain features in type 1 diabetes. The investigators reverse transcribed all of the isolated RNA, so they sequenced expressed TCRB transcripts. The average output of naive, central memory and regulatory T cell samples was several million reads. Sequenced by immunoSEQ multiplex PCR; TCRdb stores in-frame clones only, minus some. The table lists about 370,000 clones, over 8.5% of them singletons. The CDR3 spans 14 residues. Trimming cost V 2 bases and J 8 bases; bases outside gene matches: 11. Germline CDR1 GTSNPN, CDR2 SVGIG (reference sequence). Broader study findings: TCRB CDR3 length was moderately but significantly reduced in all four CD4+ subsets of Type 1 diabetes patients.

A note on this clone: Its target is not known. The same CDR3 can be traced to other DNA sequences in this sample.

CD45RO/CCR7/CD25/CD127/CD95/CD27 staining was used to isolate CD4+ naive, central memory, regulatory and stem cell-like memory cells by sorting. The sample taken for sequencing was central memory CD4+ T cells from blood. The V call is TRBV30, the J call TRBJ1-2, with 7 nucleotides matching TRBD1. The receptor was isolated from a man between 25 and 39 years old with type 1 diabetes. The CDR3, as DNA: TGTGCCTGGAGTACGACAGGGCTCGCTCGGGGCTACACCTTC. Amino acids: CAWSTTGLARGYTF.